This T cell receptor (beta chain) was observed in a study of control samples from healthy donors and cancer patients. TCRdb keeps only in-frame clones here, not all; method: immunoSEQ multiplex PCR. The table lists over 150,000 clones, about 94% of them singletons. The CDR3 consists of 14 residues. Germline-derived CDR1 and CDR2 are LNHDA and SQIVND (reference sequence). V dropped 3 bases and J dropped 4 bases, with 11 bases sitting between them. Material: blood. The TCR originated in a man aged 35 to 55 in good health. This chain connects TRBV19 to TRBJ2-3; D might be TRBD1 or TRBD2, each matching 5 bases. The CDR3: CASSMGRDPDTQYF. The CDR3, as DNA: TGTGCCAGTAGTATGGGCAGGGACCCAGATACGCAGTATTTT.